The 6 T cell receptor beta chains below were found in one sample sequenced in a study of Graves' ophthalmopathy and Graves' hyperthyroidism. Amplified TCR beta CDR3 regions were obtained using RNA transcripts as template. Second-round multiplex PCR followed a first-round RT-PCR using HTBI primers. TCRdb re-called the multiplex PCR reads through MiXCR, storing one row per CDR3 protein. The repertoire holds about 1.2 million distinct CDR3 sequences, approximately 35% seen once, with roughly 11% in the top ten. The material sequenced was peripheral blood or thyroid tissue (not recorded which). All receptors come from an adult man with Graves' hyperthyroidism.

This CDR3 is CSAANGRTLNQPQHF. The CDR3, as DNA: TGCAGTGCTGCTAATGGAAGGACGCTAAATCAGCCCCAGCATTTT. This chain uses TRBV20-1 with TRBJ1-5; no firm D call. Germline V gene data show CDR1 as DFQATT and CDR2 as SNEGSKA (reference sequence). This CDR3 region has 15 residues. V shed 5 bases and J shed 4 bases, with 18 bases lying between them.

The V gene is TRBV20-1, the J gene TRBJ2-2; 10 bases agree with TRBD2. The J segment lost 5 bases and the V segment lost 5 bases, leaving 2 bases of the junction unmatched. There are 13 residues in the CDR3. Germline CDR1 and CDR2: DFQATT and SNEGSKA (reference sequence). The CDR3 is CSALSGGTGELFF. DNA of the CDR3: TGCAGTGCTCTTAGCGGGGGGACCGGGGAGCTGTTTTTT.

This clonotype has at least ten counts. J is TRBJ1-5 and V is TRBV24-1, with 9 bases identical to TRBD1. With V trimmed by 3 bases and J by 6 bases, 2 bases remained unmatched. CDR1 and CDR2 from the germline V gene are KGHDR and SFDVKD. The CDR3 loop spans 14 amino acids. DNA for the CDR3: TGTGCCACCAGTGATACGACAGGGGGTCAGCCCCAGCATTTT. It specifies CATSDTTGGQPQHF.

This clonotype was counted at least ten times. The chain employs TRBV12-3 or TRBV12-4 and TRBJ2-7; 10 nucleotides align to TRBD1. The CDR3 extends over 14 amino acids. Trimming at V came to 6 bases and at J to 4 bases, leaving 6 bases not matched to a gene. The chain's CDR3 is CASRGTGVVYEQYF. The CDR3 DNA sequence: TGTGCCAGCAGGGGGACAGGGGTTGTATACGAGCAGTACTTC.

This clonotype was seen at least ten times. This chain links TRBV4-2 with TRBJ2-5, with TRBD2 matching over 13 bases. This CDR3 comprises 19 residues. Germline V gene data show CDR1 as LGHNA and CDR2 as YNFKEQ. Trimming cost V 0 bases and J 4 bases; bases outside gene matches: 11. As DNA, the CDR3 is TGTGCCAGCAGCCAAGATTACGGCACTAGCGGGAGGGCTCCAGAGACCCAGTACTTC. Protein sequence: CASSQDYGTSGRAPETQYF.

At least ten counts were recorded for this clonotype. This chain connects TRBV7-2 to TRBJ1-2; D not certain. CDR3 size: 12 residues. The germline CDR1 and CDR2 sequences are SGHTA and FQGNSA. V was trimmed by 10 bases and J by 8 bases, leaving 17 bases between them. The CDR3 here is CAKEGGPEGYTF. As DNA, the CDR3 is TGTGCCAAGGAGGGCGGCCCTGAGGGCTACACCTTC.